Listed here are 29 T cell receptor beta chains from one sample, sequenced in a study of CD8 T cells in Susac syndrome. The authors reverse transcribed about 0.5 to 1 ug RNA with random hexamers. One entry per CDR3 protein results from TCRdb running MiXCR on the immunoSEQ multiplex PCR reads. This sample has around 160,000 distinct CDR3 sequences, with 93% found just once. Sequenced input: CD4+ T cells from PBMCs. The receptors were sampled from a human donor in good health.

V is TRBV11-2 and J is TRBJ2-1; perhaps TRBD1 as D (5 bases). The germline gives CDR1 SGHAT, CDR2 FQNNGV. The V and J ends lost 8 bases and 1 base respectively, with 12 bases between them. This CDR3 region has 14 residues. The CDR3 loop reads CASATRVSYNEQFF. CDR3 bases: TGTGCCAGCGCTACCAGGGTGTCCTACAATGAGCAGTTCTTC. The whole variable domain, filled in from reference TRBV11-2 and TRBJ2-1, reads EAGVAQSPRYKIIEKRQSVAFWCNPISGHATLYWYQQILGQGPKLLIQFQNNGVVDDSQLPKDRFSAERLKGVDSTLKIQPAKLEDSAVYLCASATRVSYNEQFFGPGTRLTVL.

The chain has TRBV19 and TRBJ1-2, with TRBD1 identical over 9 bases. With 6 bases clipped from V and 5 bases from J, the junction kept 10 bases outside the gene matches. This CDR3 contains 15 residues. From germline, CDR1 is LNHDA and CDR2 SQIVND (reference sequence). Here the CDR3 reads CASRLQGQGIYGYTF. In DNA, the CDR3 is TGTGCCAGTAGGCTTCAGGGACAGGGAATATATGGCTACACCTTC.

This clonotype was found a few times. The CDR3 loop reads CASSFYNEQFF. The CDR3 nucleotides read TGTGCCAGCAGTTTCTACAATGAGCAGTTCTTC. V is TRBV12-3 or TRBV12-4 and J is TRBJ2-1, with unresolved D. V was clipped by 3 bases and J by 3 bases, with 0 bases between them. This CDR3 contains 11 residues.

V usage is TRBV12-3 or TRBV12-4 and J usage is TRBJ2-5; a weak D match, TRBD1 (6 bases). This CDR3 is 14 amino acids long. The V end was cut by 5 bases, the J end by 5 bases, with 15 bases between. As DNA, the CDR3 is TGTGCCAGCAGTAAAATGGGACATCAGGAGACCCAGTACTTC. Translated: CASSKMGHQETQYF.

The chain's CDR3 is CSASEDTIYF. Written as DNA, the CDR3 is TGCAGTGCTAGTGAGGACACCATATATTTT. The chain couples TRBV20-1 to TRBJ1-3; D gene uncertain. Trimming stripped 3 bases from V and 8 bases from J, with 5 bases between. The germline V gene has CDR1 DFQATT and CDR2 SNEGSKA (reference sequence). CDR3 length equals 10 residues.

This clonotype was seen once. The chain couples TRBV5-1 to TRBJ1-2; no firm D call. V shed 0 bases and J shed 8 bases, with 14 bases lying between them. CDR1 is SGHRS and CDR2 is YFSETQ in the germline V gene. CDR3 size: 14 residues. The CDR3 protein is CASSLGSLGAGYTF. The DNA of the CDR3 is TGCGCCAGCAGCTTGGGTAGTCTGGGAGCCGGCTACACCTTC.

The chain links TRBV10-3 to TRBJ2-2; tentative D call: TRBD2 (6 bases). With 4 bases removed from V and 2 bases from J, the gap between germline ends came to 8 bases. Germline assignment: CDR1 ENHRY and CDR2 SYGVKD. The CDR3 extends over 14 amino acids. The chain's CDR3 is CAISVADNTGELFF. CDR3 bases: TGTGCCATCAGTGTAGCGGATAACACCGGGGAGCTGTTTTTT.

CDR3: CASSPTSGGHEQFF. CDR3 bases: TGTGCCAGCAGCCCGACTAGCGGGGGACACGAGCAGTTCTTC. The V call is TRBV3-1, the J call TRBJ2-1, with 12 bases fitting TRBD2. The length of the CDR3 is 14 residues. V lost 4 bases, J lost 10 bases, and 5 bases stayed unmatched. Germline-derived CDR1 and CDR2 are LGHDT and YNNKEL (reference sequence).

The V call is TRBV2, the J call TRBJ1-2; D not resolved. V was cut by 5 bases and J by 8 bases, with 12 bases left in between. The CDR3 sequence is 12 residues long. From germline, CDR1 is SNHLY and CDR2 FYNNEI. The DNA for the CDR3 is TGTGCCAGCAGTAGGTCGGGCAGCGGCTACACCTTC. It translates to CASSRSGSGYTF.

This chain uses TRBV12-5 with TRBJ2-5, with 13 positions matching TRBD2. CDR3 length: 16 residues. Germline CDR1 and CDR2: LGHNT and FRNRAP. The V and J ends lost 0 bases and 5 bases, in that order; junction bases with no gene match: 3. As DNA, the CDR3 is TGTGCTAGTGGTTTGGTACTAGCGGGGGGGCTGGAGACCCAGTACTTC. Amino acid sequence: CASGLVLAGGLETQYF.

V gene TRBV12-3 or TRBV12-4 combines with J gene TRBJ1-2, with 7 bases matching TRBD1. The CDR3 contains 12 residues. V gave up 6 bases and J gave up 11 bases; unmatched junction bases: 9. CDR3 nucleotide sequence: TGTGCCAGCAGGCCGACAGGGCTCGGGTACACCTTC. Translated: CASRPTGLGYTF.

V and J are TRBV7-3 and TRBJ1-1; D uncertain. V was cut by 6 bases and J by 7 bases, with 12 bases left in between. The V gene's germline CDR1 is SGHTA and CDR2 FQGTGA. The CDR3 extends over 12 amino acids. The CDR3 DNA reads TGTGCCAGCAGTCGAGCTTTTGGTGAAGCTTTCTTT. Translation: CASSRAFGEAFF.

This clonotype has more than one count but fewer than ten. The CDR3 region is CASTWTAQETQYF. Written as DNA, the CDR3 is TGTGCCAGCACCTGGACAGCTCAAGAGACCCAGTACTTC. This chain uses TRBV6-1 with TRBJ2-5; possible D gene TRBD1, 6 bases. This CDR3 has 13 amino acids. In germline, CDR1 is MNHNS, CDR2 SASEGT. V lost 7 bases, J lost 2 bases, and 11 bases lay in between.

J is TRBJ2-1 and V is TRBV7-7; the match to TRBD2 covers 8 bases. Germline CDR1 reads SSHAT; CDR2 reads FNYEAQ (reference sequence). The CDR3 length is 12 residues. J was trimmed by 9 bases and V by 5 bases; bases with no gene match: 3. The CDR3 coding sequence is TGTGCCAGCAGCCATCGGGGGGGTGAGCAGTTCTTC. This gives the protein CASSHRGGEQFF.

The chain employs TRBV6-5 and TRBJ1-6; D is unclear. The germline gives CDR1 MNHEY, CDR2 SVGAGI. CDR3 length equals 16 residues. Trimming took off 2 bases at V and 0 bases at J, with 8 bases between the two ends. CDR3 coding DNA: TGTGCCAGCAGTTACGAGGTCGGCTCCTATAATTCACCCCTCCACTTT. Encoded protein: CASSYEVGSYNSPLHF.

V is TRBV7-3 and J is TRBJ2-7, with D possibly matching TRBD2 (6 bases). The CDR3 sequence is 15 residues long. Trimming removed 1 base at V and 2 bases at J, with 12 bases between. The germline V gene encodes CDR1 SGHTA and CDR2 FQGTGA. The CDR3 is CASSLSAGGAYEQYF. CDR3 nucleotide sequence: TGTGCCAGCAGCTTAAGTGCCGGGGGTGCCTACGAGCAGTACTTC.

This clonotype was observed a single time. J is TRBJ1-2 and V is TRBV15; D remains ambiguous. CDR1 and CDR2 from the germline V gene are LNHNV and YYDKDF (reference sequence). Trimming took 0 bases from V and 7 from J, leaving 12 bases between them. The CDR3 extends over 14 amino acids. Here the CDR3 DNA reads TGTGCCACCAGCAGAGACCAACCCGCCCGTGGCTACACCTTC. It is translated as CATSRDQPARGYTF.

The V and J genes are TRBV7-9 and TRBJ2-3; maybe TRBD2 (5 bases). V was pared by 2 bases and J by 6 bases, with 12 bases between. Germline CDR1 is SEHNR and CDR2 is FQNEAQ (reference sequence). The CDR3 spans 14 residues. CDR3 sequence reads: CASSLPGNWDTQYF. The CDR3 DNA follows: TGTGCCAGCAGCTTACCGGGGAATTGGGATACGCAGTATTTT.

V gene TRBV9 combines with J gene TRBJ1-1; D gene uncertain. The CDR3 covers 14 residues. V was cut by 7 bases and J by 1 base, with 14 bases left in between. Per the germline V gene, CDR1 is SGDLS and CDR2 is YYNGEE. This CDR3 is CASVPPAGNTEAFF. CDR3 sequence (DNA): TGTGCCAGCGTTCCCCCCGCCGGGAACACTGAAGCTTTCTTT.

V gene TRBV6-5 combines with J gene TRBJ1-5; D is unclear. CDR1 is MNHEY, CDR2 SVGAGI, per germline. The CDR3 loop spans 15 amino acids. V dropped 0 bases and J dropped 4 bases, with 10 bases sitting between them. The CDR3 DNA sequence: TGTGCCAGCAGTTACTCGTGGACCCCTAATCAGCCCCAGCATTTT. Translation: CASSYSWTPNQPQHF.

The chain recombines TRBV7-9 with TRBJ2-3, with 11 bases fitting TRBD2. CDR1 is SEHNR and CDR2 is FQNEAQ in the germline V gene (reference sequence). The CDR3 spans 16 residues. V gave up 3 bases and J gave up 0 bases; unmatched junction bases: 2. The CDR3 here is CASSFLAGGSTDTQYF. The CDR3 DNA is TGTGCCAGCAGCTTCCTAGCGGGGGGTAGCACAGATACGCAGTATTTT.

The chain links TRBV18 to TRBJ2-4, with D perhaps TRBD1 (7 bases). Germline V gene data show CDR1 as KGHSH and CDR2 as LQKENI. This CDR3 has 15 amino acids. V lost 3 bases and J lost 7, with 16 bases in between. The DNA of the CDR3 is TGTGCCAGCTCACCCGCGGAGGGGGCGGTGAACATTCAGTACTTC. Residues: CASSPAEGAVNIQYF.

The chain carries TRBV7-3 and TRBJ2-3, with D uncertain. Germline loops: CDR1 SGHTA, CDR2 FQGTGA. The CDR3 contains 14 residues. With 0 bases removed from V and 4 bases from J, the gap between germline ends came to 8 bases. As DNA, the CDR3 is TGTGCCAGCAGCTTAACCCAGGTGCCAGATACGCAGTATTTT. It is translated as CASSLTQVPDTQYF.

This rearrangement joins TRBV19 to TRBJ1-1; TRBD1 agrees at 10 bases. The germline gives CDR1 LNHDA, CDR2 SQIVND (reference sequence). V shed 10 bases, J shed 4 bases, and the junction held 6 bases outside the gene matches. The CDR3 has 13 residues. In DNA form, the CDR3 reads TGTGCCACCCTACGGACAGGGGGCACTGAAGCTTTCTTT. It specifies CATLRTGGTEAFF.

V usage is TRBV3-1 and J usage is TRBJ2-6; a weak D match, TRBD1 (8 bases). Trimming took 1 base from V and 0 from J, leaving 22 bases between them. CDR1 is LGHDT, CDR2 YNNKEL, per germline (reference sequence). CDR3 length equals 21 residues. The CDR3 DNA is TGTGCCAGCAGCCAAGCGAGACAGGGGAGGGGACAGAGCTCTGGGGCCAACGTCCTGACTTTC. This codes for CASSQARQGRGQSSGANVLTF.

Concerning this clonotype itself: One end of the junction fails to match germline, which may point to a read error. The chain uses TRBV29-1 and TRBJ1-4; no clear D. This CDR3 has 13 amino acids. Per germline, CDR1 SQVTM and CDR2 ANQGSEA. CDR3 loop: CSVEGSANEKLFF. The CDR3 DNA is TGCAGCGTAGAAGGGTCAGCTAATGAAAAACTGTTTTTT.

The chain has TRBV12-3 or TRBV12-4 and TRBJ1-2; D gene ambiguous. The CDR3 totals 12 residues. The V gene lost 6 bases and the J gene lost 8 bases, with 13 bases spanning the gap. CDR3 loop: CASSRAPGGYTF. In DNA form, the CDR3 reads TGTGCCAGCAGCCGGGCCCCGGGGGGCTACACCTTC.

This chain joins TRBV18 and TRBJ1-1; D ambiguous. Trimming removed 1 base from V and 1 base from J, with 10 bases in between. Germline loops: CDR1 KGHSH, CDR2 LQKENI. There are 15 residues in the CDR3. The CDR3 region has the DNA TGTGCCAGCTCACCACTTCAAGGCACGAACACTGAAGCTTTCTTT. Residues: CASSPLQGTNTEAFF. Combining the CDR3 with reference TRBV18 and TRBJ1-1 gives the whole variable domain NAGVMQNPRHLVRRRGQEARLRCSPMKGHSHVYWYRQLPEEGLKFMVYLQKENIIDESGMPKERFSAEFPKEGPSILRIQQVVRGDSAAYFCASSPLQGTNTEAFFGQGTRLTVV.

This sequence joins TRBV27 and TRBJ1-4; D not certain. Trimming pared 1 base from V and 3 bases from J, leaving 9 bases between. The CDR3 contains 15 residues. Germline CDR1 reads MNHEY; CDR2 reads SMNVEV (reference sequence). The DNA for the CDR3 is TGTGCCAGCAGTTTATTAGGGATATCTAATGAAAAACTGTTTTTT. Translated: CASSLLGISNEKLFF.